The T cell receptor beta chain under discussion was sequenced for a study of cytomegalovirus exposure and HLA in healthy donors (dated by TCRdb to 2015 to 2018). About the study as a whole: An earlier analysis of approximately 640 of the donors reported more than 250 Gb of sequence data and approximately 110 million unique TCR beta sequences from about 200 million T cells. Roughly 300 gigabases of sequencing data and around 80 million unique TCR sequences made up an early release that covered around 640 HLA-typed donors. Of the 300 to 500 genotyped donors, less than 85% were placed in the genetic ancestry cluster associated with self-reported Caucasian donors. The study was designed to test whether signatures of past pathogen exposure could be identified by cataloging public T cell receptors. The study used immunosequencing to profile the T cell repertoires of hundreds of subjects and linked those repertoires to cytomegalovirus serostatus. In addition to the first cohort of 666 subjects, a separate validation cohort of over 90 different subjects was used. To predict cytomegalovirus infection status, the study brought together high-throughput TCR immunosequencing, statistical association of individual TCRs with disease status, and machine learning. In a later analysis, previously published TCR beta repertoires from 500 to 750 donors were re-analyzed and high-resolution HLA genotyping was added so that TCR occurrence patterns could be studied. The later analysis used no new phenotypic data to find candidate immune exposures, relying instead on TCR beta sequences and their occurrence across donors. In an earlier analysis of 587 of the donors, high-throughput TCR beta sequencing was used to judge whether each TCR beta V gene segment behaved as functional or pseudogenic. Donor age, sex, ethnicity and CMV serostatus were compiled alongside the repertoire data. Genome-wide SNP genotypes for about three fifths of the roughly 670 donors were used in a later genetic analysis, which treated that subset as a discovery cohort. Every discovery cohort repertoire had been produced on one sequencing platform. HLA typing covered class I and class II loci at four-digit resolution. The number of donors typed differed by locus, with 629-630 for A, B, C, DRB1 and DQB1, around 520 for DQA1, 600 to 610 for DPA1, and approximately 470 for DPB1. Roughly 5 DR-DQ haplotypes were treated as single units for association and clustering because of strong linkage in the cohort. On average, roughly 200,000 unique TCR beta nucleotide sequences were sequenced per donor among 300 to 500 genotyped donors of the cohort, with roughly 18% of those sequences being non-productive. Broad study findings and their caveats: The classifier was reported to diagnose cytomegalovirus status with high specificity and sensitivity in both the original cohort and the validation cohort. Some IMGT-functional V segments, including TRBV6-2 and TRBV6-3, could not be distinguished by the 87-base-pair reads and were therefore excluded. In a later analysis, 16,951 TCR beta sequences were associated with specific HLA alleles at a false discovery rate of 0.05. A further reported finding was that TCR beta sequences accurately predicted the HLA-A and HLA-B alleles for most subjects in the first cohort. Because some donors lacked HLA typing at each locus, the association tests relied only on the typed subset. The presence/absence analyses assumed that sequencing depth was roughly uniform across donors, and that assumption may not be true. Most CMV-associated TCR beta chains appeared to be HLA-restricted in a later analysis, and the HLA associations seemed to be driven largely by CMV exposure. V-gene and J-gene trimming of TCR beta chains was associated with a missense DCLRE1C variant in a later genetic analysis, and the association was replicated in an independent cohort. Broadly in line with IMGT annotations, most TCR beta V segments showed up in productive rearrangements about 87% or about 30% of the time in an earlier analysis of 450 to 750 of the donors. Because counts were too low, under 20 rarely observed V segments, including chromosome 9 orphons, were left out of the earlier analysis of several hundred of the donors. Compared with the roughly 670-donor mean, donors in an Asian-associated ancestry cluster had fewer N-insertions in productive TCRs, according to a later genetic analysis. According to the authors, the approach could potentially be generalized to other disease states and immunological phenotypes. According to a later analysis, parvovirus B19, influenza, CMV and Epstein-Barr virus appeared linked to several top co-occurrence clusters. Correlated functional status among segregating V segments might be attributable to linkage disequilibrium, but an unknown experimental factor could not be ruled out. In vitro tests confirmed that a few of the cytomegalovirus-associated TCR beta chains recognize cytomegalovirus antigens. Only TCR beta chains were sequenced in this cohort, and the absence of alpha or paired-chain data limited detectable features. In the study, 164 TCR beta chains were listed as associated with cytomegalovirus. In a later analysis, the rate of TCR association differed among HLA loci, with DRB1 alleles having the most associated TCRs and HLA-C alleles having the fewest. Assigning TCR associations to individual alleles was difficult when HLA alleles, especially DR and DQ, strongly co-occurred. Across donors, most TCR sequences were observed very rarely, whereas some public TCRs were present in many individuals. A group of highly shared sequence variants was considered likely to be a technical artifact of the sequencing pipeline. CMV serostatus was the only immune exposure information available for the cohort. In a later analysis, HLA-associated TCR beta chains were found to be more clonally expanded and to have lower generation probabilities than equally common non-associated chains.

Counted from cysteine to phenylalanine, this CDR3 has 14 amino acids. The DNA shown is the 42-base CDR3, in frame from base 1. V loses 0 bases of germline sequence and J loses 6 bases, and the interval between the two ends is 9 bases. CDR1 and CDR2 were assigned from the germline V gene (reference sequence) as LNHDA and SQIVND. In total, 630 or so healthy bone marrow donors made up the cohort. At the time of sampling, every cohort member was nominally healthy, though immune exposures that went unrecorded were likely present. The donor tested CMV seropositive and was one of the 289 seropositive cohort members. Every donor gave a peripheral blood sample, and the peripheral blood mononuclear cells from that sample were used for TCR beta sequencing. The Qiagen DNeasy Blood Extraction Kit was used to extract genomic DNA from the blood cell samples. Concerning this clone: It lacks a known antigen. No much larger clone exists at a distance of one base, and base qualities are not known.

The library was generated by the immunoSEQ multiplex PCR assay. For the multiplex PCR, a mixture combining 60 forward primers for TCR Vbeta segments and 13 reverse primers for TCR Jbeta segments was used. Amplification of the CDR3 region of rearranged TCR beta genes was performed with a multiplex PCR assay on genomic DNA. Amplified TCR beta libraries were sequenced as 87-base-pair reads on the Illumina HiSeq System. Per the authors' processing: In a later analysis, some 80 million unique TCR beta chains were counted across the approximately 640 repertoires, and some 10 million of these chains were shared by at least two donors. Raw reads were error-corrected and collapsed into unique sequences with a nearest-neighbor algorithm that merged closely related sequences to remove PCR and sequencing errors. To assign V, D and J gene segments, CDR3 sequences were aligned to IMGT reference sequences. For a sequence to be retained, a match of at least six nucleotides was required to both a V gene segment and a J gene segment. A rearrangement was called productive if the CDR3 had no stop codons and remained in frame with V and J, and every other rearrangement was called non-productive. CDR3 was defined according to IMGT convention as the region running from the second conserved V-encoded cysteine to the conserved J-encoded phenylalanine. The earlier analysis of about 570 of the donors excluded any sequence lacking an unambiguous match to a single V gene segment. In an earlier analysis of some 590 of the donors, a V segment was called functional when productive rearrangements were above 56.7%, and segregating when the standard deviation between donors exceeded 5%. To diagnose cytomegalovirus status from the catalog of TCR beta chain sequences, a statistical classification framework was built. In a later analysis, V and J genes were assigned by comparing TCR nucleotide sequences against IMGT/GENE-DB human TR gene sequences. A later analysis assigned CDR3 sequences and most-parsimonious VDJ recombination scenarios with the TCRdist pipeline. In a later analysis, every TCR beta chain was defined by the combination of its CDR3 amino acid sequence and its V-gene family, and reads without a unique V-gene family were dropped. A later analysis removed nearly 600 highly shared, low-generation-probability nucleotide sequences to deal with suspected cross-contamination and a sequencing artifact. For each public chain, a later analysis derived a clonal expansion index from normalized ranks of inferred template counts within each repertoire. In a later analysis, generation probabilities were computed with a VDJ recombination model fitted to out-of-frame rearrangements, and the resulting probabilities were checked against IGoR. Hypergeometric tests were used in a later analysis to score TCR-TCR, TCR-HLA and TCR-CMV co-occurrence, with a repertoire-size bias correction applied to the TCR pairs. A later analysis estimated false discovery rates by permuting HLA or CMV assignments 20 times. In a later analysis, co-occurring TCRs were grouped using DBSCAN, and TCRdist sequence similarity was added for clustering within HLA-allele-positive subsets. Co-occurrence clustering excluded repertoires with fewer than 30,000 or more than 120,000 public chains, plus five with anomalous nucleotide sharing. TCRdb obtained this table from immuneACCESS and retained in-frame rearrangements with V and J assigned. These tables miss some clones; where compared with another copy, unresolved V genes account for less than half of the shortfall, and the remainder is unexplained. V and J calls and clone size follow that table, whereas D and trimming were derived from the DNA. The sample table records approximately 100,000 clones; around 80% of these occur just once. The ten top clones hold roughly 14% of the sample.

Material for sequencing was PBMCs. The TCR comes from a male donor in good health and CMV-seropositive. The chain was built from TRBV19 and TRBJ1-5; the D gene identity is not certain. The CDR3 amino acid sequence is: CASSIDSYLQPQHF. The sequenced DNA is TGTGCCAGTAGTATAGACAGTTATCTTCAGCCCCAGCATTTT.